This is a list of T cell receptor beta chains from one sample in a study of cytotoxic CD8 clonotypes in ibrutinib-treated CLL. TCRdb keeps only in-frame clones here, not all; method: immunoSEQ multiplex PCR. Found here are about 140,000 clones, about 91% of them singletons; the top ten hold 11%. The sample consisted of PBMCs, taken after 12 months of ibrutinib treatment. Source of these receptors: a human donor with chronic lymphocytic leukemia. Each CDR3 is given with its conserved first and last residue. The order of the fields is V gene, clone size, D gene, CDR3 length, J gene, CDR3 protein, CDR3 DNA. A D gene is named only where the DNA matches it firmly. Size is omitted from some rows. Given values are once, few, many or a class for expanded clones.

TRBV29-1	.	.	15	TRBJ2-3	CSVAPLANLTDTQYF	TGCAGCGTTGCCCCACTGGCTAACCTCACAGATACGCAGTATTTT
TRBV30	once	TRBD2	14	TRBJ2-7	CAWKGGGRFHEQYF	TGTGCCTGGAAAGGCGGCGGGAGATTCCACGAGCAGTACTTC
TRBV10-3	.	.	15	TRBJ2-3	CAITNGEESTDTQYF	TGTGCCATCACGAACGGGGAGGAAAGCACAGATACGCAGTATTTT
TRBV18	.	.	12	TRBJ2-5	CASSPPGETQYF	TGTGCCAGCTCTCCCCCTGGGGAGACCCAGTACTTC
TRBV9	.	TRBD2	21	TRBJ2-1	CASSPRLAGGGFRGVINEQFF	TGTGCCAGCAGCCCTCGACTAGCGGGAGGGGGGTTCAGAGGAGTGATCAATGAGCAGTTCTTC
TRBV30	.	.	13	TRBJ2-7	CAWSDGQNYEQYF	TGTGCCTGGAGTGACGGACAGAACTACGAGCAGTACTTC
TRBV4-1	many	TRBD2	15	TRBJ2-7	CASSRGLAEVYEQYF	TGCGCCAGCAGCCGGGGACTAGCGGAAGTCTACGAGCAGTACTTC
TRBV19	.	.	19	TRBJ1-5	CASSIGAGQPTGSNQPQHF	TGTGCCAGTAGTATTGGTGCCGGGCAACCCACAGGGAGCAATCAGCCCCAGCATTTT
TRBV28	.	.	13	TRBJ1-1	CASLAGMNTEAFF	TGTGCCAGCTTGGCAGGGATGAACACTGAAGCTTTCTTT
TRBV14	.	.	13	TRBJ2-1	CASSQTYFPVQFF	TGTGCCAGCAGCCAAACCTATTTCCCTGTACAGTTCTTC
TRBV27	.	.	15	TRBJ2-2	CASSLRRGNTGELFF	TGTGCCAGCAGTCTAAGGAGGGGAAACACCGGGGAGCTGTTTTTT
TRBV28	.	.	15	TRBJ2-7	CASTSGDSSSYEQYF	TGTGCCAGCACCTCGGGGGACTCGAGCTCCTACGAGCAGTACTTC
TRBV5-1	.	.	14	TRBJ2-7	CASSSQDGSYEQYF	TGCGCCAGCAGCTCCCAGGACGGCTCCTACGAGCAGTACTTC
TRBV6-1	.	.	14	TRBJ2-5	CASSLQYSGETQYF	TGTGCCAGCAGTTTACAGTATTCAGGGGAGACCCAGTACTTC
TRBV29-1	.	TRBD2	16	TRBJ2-1	CSVDPILAGGHNEQFF	TGCAGCGTTGATCCGATCCTAGCGGGAGGTCACAATGAGCAGTTCTTC
TRBV7-3	once	.	16	TRBJ1-1	CASSLQGRAGNTEAFF	TGTGCCAGCAGCTTACAAGGACGGGCCGGGAACACTGAAGCTTTCTTT
TRBV5-5	.	TRBD2	17	TRBJ2-7	CASSLVGLAGGLNEQYF	TGTGCCAGCAGCTTGGTAGGGCTAGCGGGAGGGCTAAACGAGCAGTACTTC
TRBV4-2	.	TRBD2	15	TRBJ2-7	CASSPGSSGRYEQYF	TGTGCCAGCAGCCCCGGATCTAGCGGGAGGTACGAGCAGTACTTC
TRBV19	.	.	14	TRBJ1-2	CASTYMGQPYGYTF	TGTGCCAGTACCTACATGGGGCAGCCTTATGGCTACACCTTC
TRBV29-1	.	TRBD2	13	TRBJ2-7	CSVIAGARYEQYF	TGCAGCGTGATAGCGGGAGCCCGTTACGAGCAGTACTTC
TRBV28	.	.	15	TRBJ2-7	CASRETVYGLYEQYF	TGTGCCAGCAGGGAGACAGTCTACGGGCTTTACGAGCAGTACTTC
TRBV2	.	TRBD2	15	TRBJ2-7	CASSWTSGGSYEQYF	TGTGCCAGCAGTTGGACTAGCGGGGGTTCCTACGAGCAGTACTTC
TRBV28	.	.	16	TRBJ1-1	CASSPPILGADTEAFF	TGTGCCAGCAGTCCACCCATACTTGGGGCGGACACTGAAGCTTTCTTT
TRBV9	once	.	16	TRBJ2-3	CASSVSTARRPDTQYF	TGTGCCAGCAGCGTCTCGACGGCCAGGAGGCCAGATACGCAGTATTTT
TRBV29-1	.	TRBD2	13	TRBJ2-3	CSVEGLLTDTQYF	TGCAGCGTTGAGGGACTACTTACAGATACGCAGTATTTT
TRBV29-1	.	.	13	TRBJ1-4	CSVAGRPNEKLFF	TGCAGCGTTGCGGGCAGACCTAATGAAAAACTGTTTTTT
TRBV6-5	.	.	13	TRBJ1-1	CASSFSENTEAFF	TGTGCCAGCAGTTTCTCAGAGAACACTGAAGCTTTCTTT
TRBV7-9	.	.	16	TRBJ2-7	CASSLTGAQSSAEQYF	TGTGCCAGCAGCTTAACGGGAGCCCAGTCTAGTGCCGAGCAGTACTTC
TRBV6-1	.	TRBD2	15	TRBJ2-7	CASSELAGAPYEQYF	TGTGCCAGCAGTGAATTAGCGGGAGCTCCCTACGAGCAGTACTTC
TRBV29-1	once	.	16	TRBJ1-5	CSVVEQGSNINQPQHF	TGCAGCGTTGTAGAACAGGGCTCCAATATCAATCAGCCCCAGCATTTT
TRBV28	once	.	14	TRBJ2-7	CATLTGFPFYEQYF	TGTGCCACTTTAACAGGGTTCCCCTTCTACGAGCAGTACTTC
TRBV9	.	TRBD2	13	TRBJ2-1	CASSGTRGLAQFF	TGTGCCAGCAGCGGGACTAGGGGTCTTGCGCAGTTCTTC
TRBV7-2	.	.	12	TRBJ2-7	CASSLSSNEQYF	TGTGCCAGCAGCTTATCTAGCAACGAGCAGTACTTC
TRBV18	.	.	13	TRBJ2-7	CASAGPTDGEQYF	TGTGCCAGCGCCGGGCCAACAGATGGGGAGCAGTACTTC
TRBV19	.	.	14	TRBJ1-4	CASSPGGRPEKLFF	TGTGCCAGTAGTCCCGGGGGAAGGCCTGAAAAACTGTTTTTT
TRBV6-6	once	.	11	TRBJ2-7	CASSNDSEQYF	TGTGCCAGCAGTAACGATAGCGAGCAGTACTTC
TRBV10-3	.	.	12	TRBJ2-2	CATLKGGGELFF	TGTGCCACCTTGAAGGGGGGCGGGGAGCTGTTTTTT
TRBV28	few	.	12	TRBJ1-2	CASSLAHYGYTF	TGTGCCAGCAGTTTAGCGCATTATGGCTACACCTTC
TRBV28	.	TRBD2	14	TRBJ2-7	CAIIAGSGVNEQYF	TGTGCTATCATAGCGGGGAGCGGGGTCAACGAGCAGTACTTC
TRBV7-9	.	.	15	TRBJ1-4	CASSLSPPGDGKLFF	TGTGCCAGCAGCCTGTCCCCACCTGGCGATGGAAAACTGTTTTTT
TRBV5-1	.	TRBD2	17	TRBJ2-1	CASSLRPGTSLYNEQFF	TGCGCCAGCAGCTTAAGACCCGGGACTAGCTTATACAATGAGCAGTTCTTC
TRBV11-2	.	.	14	TRBJ2-7	CASSLETGSNEQYF	TGTGCCAGCAGCTTAGAAACAGGCTCCAACGAGCAGTACTTC